This T cell receptor beta chain is drawn from a study of shared clonotypes between healthy human individuals. Across the study: Samples came from a couple of female and a few male donors aged 18 to 49.

Subsets obtained from CD4+ cells comprised CD45RA+ naive and CD45RA-negative memory cells. The CDR3 is 16 amino acids. Germline V gives CDR1 SGHRS, CDR2 YFSETQ. J lost 5 bases, V lost 0 bases, and 6 bases had no gene match. This table comes from immunoSEQ multiplex PCR, and its TCRdb copy is limited to in-frame clones, with some not included. The sample lists about 1.1 million clones; around 82% were seen once. The sequence came from a man younger than 35 in good health. Some clones in this sample may be carry-over from other donors' samples. The material sequenced was memory CD4+ T cells from PBMCs. Subset noted: CD45RA-negative fraction. The chain links TRBV5-1 to TRBJ2-3; 10 positions match TRBD1. This CDR3 is CASSLGDRGFGDTQYF. DNA for the CDR3: TGCGCCAGCAGCTTGGGGGACAGGGGATTTGGAGATACGCAGTATTTT.